A selection of T cell receptor beta chains follows, all from one sample in a study of T cell responses to AZD1222 COVID-19 vaccine. Generated by immunoSEQ multiplex PCR, the TCRdb table keeps only in-frame clones and is missing some. Here the sample spans roughly 120,000 clones, 70% to 90% being singletons. Sequenced material: peripheral blood, taken on day 0 of AZD1222 vaccination. The source is an adult in good health. Each CDR3 is given with its conserved first and last residue. Each record gives: J gene, CDR3 length, clone size, V gene, D gene, CDR3 protein, CDR3 DNA. D genes are given only for firm matches. For some rows the clone size is stated as once, few or many, or as a class when expanded; others skip it.

TRBJ1-1,15,.,TRBV6-5,.,CASSYSGAGSAEAFF,TGTGCCAGCAGTTACTCCGGGGCGGGGAGCGCTGAAGCTTTCTTT
TRBJ2-3,14,.,TRBV3-1/TRBV3-2,TRBD2,CASSPTSGGYSQYF,TGTGCCAGCAGCCCGACTAGCGGGGGGTATTCGCAGTATTTT
TRBJ1-2,18,.,TRBV3-1/TRBV3-2,TRBD1,CASSSSPGGDRVNYGYTF,TGTGCCAGCAGCTCCTCGCCCGGGGGGGACAGGGTCAACTATGGCTACACCTTC
TRBJ2-5,18,.,TRBV5-1,TRBD2,CASSGTSGGAQYQETQYF,TGCGCCAGCAGCGGAACCAGCGGGGGGGCCCAGTACCAAGAGACCCAGTACTTC
TRBJ2-5,16,once,TRBV28,TRBD2,CASRMEGGSDLETQYF,TGTGCCAGCAGGATGGAGGGAGGGAGCGACTTGGAGACCCAGTACTTC
TRBJ2-2,14,.,TRBV6-5,.,CASKGSANTGELFF,TGTGCCAGCAAGGGGTCAGCGAACACCGGGGAGCTGTTTTTT
TRBJ1-6,15,.,TRBV27,.,CASSLNTRVNSPLHF,TGTGCCAGCAGTTTAAATACCAGGGTGAACTCACCCCTCCACTTT
TRBJ2-6,13,.,TRBV19,.,CASSQSGANVLTF,TGTGCCAGTAGTCAATCTGGGGCCAACGTCCTGACTTTC
TRBJ1-1,15,.,TRBV5-1,TRBD1,CASSLGQGSSTEAFF,TGCGCCAGCAGCTTGGGACAGGGTTCCAGCACTGAAGCTTTCTTT
TRBJ2-1,15,.,TRBV6-5,TRBD2,CASGRGAPPGHEQFF,TGTGCCAGCGGGCGGGGGGCCCCCCCGGGGCATGAGCAGTTCTTC
TRBJ2-2,15,few,TRBV19,TRBD1,CASTPGTGFGGELFF,TGTGCCAGTACCCCCGGGACAGGGTTCGGCGGGGAGCTGTTTTTT
TRBJ2-2,15,.,TRBV7-8,.,CASSLRGSGTGELFF,TGTGCCAGCAGCTTACGGGGGTCGGGCACCGGGGAGCTGTTTTTT
TRBJ2-1,16,.,TRBV28,TRBD2,CASSFWTSGRENEQFF,TGTGCCAGCAGTTTTTGGACTAGCGGGAGAGAAAATGAGCAGTTCTTC
TRBJ2-3,12,.,TRBV29-1,.,CSVRTPSDTQYF,TGCAGCGTGAGGACTCCTTCAGATACGCAGTATTTT
TRBJ2-3,15,few,TRBV19,TRBD2,CASSKRGAVTDTQYF,TGTGCCAGTAGTAAGCGGGGGGCAGTCACAGATACGCAGTATTTT
TRBJ2-7,13,.,TRBV3-1/TRBV3-2,.,CASSRRDPHEQYF,TGTGCCAGCAGCCGTCGGGACCCGCACGAGCAGTACTTC
TRBJ1-1,13,.,TRBV2,TRBD1,CASSADRGTEAFF,TGTGCCAGCAGCGCGGACAGGGGCACTGAAGCTTTCTTT
TRBJ2-7,15,once,TRBV5-4,.,CASSGGASGFYEQYF,TGTGCCAGCAGCGGGGGGGCTAGCGGCTTCTACGAGCAGTACTTC
TRBJ1-1,15,.,TRBV7-2,.,CASSLVEGVGTEAFF,TGTGCCAGCAGCTTAGTGGAAGGAGTGGGCACTGAAGCTTTCTTT
TRBJ2-5,13,.,TRBV11-2,.,CASSLAGKETQYF,TGTGCCAGCAGCTTGGCCGGGAAAGAGACCCAGTACTTC
TRBJ2-2,12,.,TRBV30,.,CAWSPGRGELFF,TGTGCCTGGAGTCCAGGACGCGGGGAGCTGTTTTTT
TRBJ2-7,14,.,TRBV7-2,TRBD2,CASSALAGGYEQYF,TGTGCCAGCAGCGCTTTAGCGGGAGGGTACGAGCAGTACTTC
TRBJ2-1,15,.,TRBV7-9,.,CASSLRQSSYNEQFF,TGTGCCAGCAGCTTACGGCAGAGCTCCTACAATGAGCAGTTCTTC
TRBJ2-7,12,.,TRBV5-1,TRBD2,CASRNGGKKQYF,TGCGCCAGCAGGAACGGGGGGAAGAAGCAGTACTTC
TRBJ1-1,11,.,TRBV6-5,TRBD1,CASSTGVGAFF,TGTGCCAGCAGTACAGGGGTCGGAGCTTTCTTT
TRBJ1-6,13,.,TRBV19,.,CAAAGRGNSPLHF,TGTGCCGCCGCGGGACGGGGTAATTCACCCCTCCACTTT
TRBJ2-7,13,.,TRBV18,.,CASSPPSTREQYF,TGTGCCAGCTCACCACCTTCTACGCGCGAGCAGTACTTC
TRBJ1-5,12,.,TRBV19,.,CASSISVIPQHF,TGTGCCAGTAGTATATCGGTAATACCCCAGCATTTT
TRBJ1-1,16,.,TRBV27,TRBD1,CASTKLPGQGDTEAFF,TGTGCCAGCACTAAACTACCGGGACAGGGTGACACTGAAGCTTTCTTT
TRBJ2-7,13,.,TRBV2,.,CAGGGGGGYEQYF,TGTGCCGGCGGAGGAGGGGGCGGCTACGAGCAGTACTTC
TRBJ1-1,14,.,TRBV6-5,.,CAKLSTGGQTEAFF,TGTGCCAAACTTTCAACGGGGGGGCAGACTGAAGCTTTCTTT